This T cell receptor beta chain was sequenced in a study of CD8 T cells in ankylosing spondylitis. Whole-study findings and limits: Ankylosing spondylitis blood appeared to carry a characteristic TCR beta motif of 7 or 8 highly homologous variants.

Looked up from germline, CDR1 is MDHEN and CDR2 is SYDVKM. Trimming left V 2 bases short and J 0 bases short, with 8 bases between. This CDR3 region has 14 residues. Concerning this clonotype: The antigen remains unidentified.

Using its own MiXCR run on the 5' RACE reads, TCRdb lists one record per CDR3 protein. The repertoire holds some 840,000 distinct CDR3 sequences, with 12% as singletons. The receptor comes from a male donor with ankylosing spondylitis. Specimen: blood, either unsorted or a sorted T cell fraction (not recorded which). J is TRBJ2-7 and V is TRBV28, with D possibly TRBD1 on 6 matching bases. In DNA, the CDR3 is TGTGCCAGCAGTTTAAACAGGGTCTCCTACGAGCAGTACTTC. Translated: CASSLNRVSYEQYF.